This record looks at one T cell receptor beta chain sequence and its context. Its cognate antigen is unknown. Alongside a J-beta primer mix, a sample-barcoded 5' primer served in a second PCR lasting roughly 7 to 12 cycles. The study obtained at least 2.5 million CDR3-containing paired-end reads from every sample. From the 5' RACE reads, TCRdb called clonotypes with MiXCR, one entry per CDR3 protein. The data contain approximately 730,000 distinct CDR3 sequences, roughly two fifths of them singletons. The data are from a study of blood T cells in healthy people across ages. V was shortened by 4 bases and J by 11 bases, with 15 bases between the two germline ends. Germline assignment: CDR1 SGHDT and CDR2 YYEEEE. This CDR3 spans 12 amino acids. Study results and limitations: Donor CMV infection status was unknown, possibly confounding age-related changes in expanded clonotypes.

Healthy Caucasian individuals from Russia aged about 6 to 95 served as donors. Sequenced input: blood. This TCR derives from a woman aged 55-69 years in good health. The chain joins TRBV5-6 to TRBJ2-5, with unresolved D. The CDR3 here is CASSPLTNEQYF. The CDR3 region has the DNA TGTGCCAGCAGCCCCTTAACCAATGAGCAGTACTTC.